This T cell receptor (beta chain) was recovered during a study of T cell responses to AZD1222 COVID-19 vaccine. TCRdb's table, derived via immunoSEQ multiplex PCR, lists solely in-frame clones and lacks some. This table has about 110,000 clones, about 89% appearing once. V lost 4 bases and J lost 5, with 11 bases in between. The CDR3 is 12 amino acids. The germline CDR1 and CDR2 sequences are GTSNPN and SVGIG (reference sequence). The TCR was taken from an adult who received the AZD1222 COVID-19 vaccine. Specimen: peripheral blood, collected 28 days after the second AZD1222 dose. This chain joins TRBV30 and TRBJ1-2; possible D gene TRBD1, 6 bases. The chain's CDR3 is CAWKQGKYGYTF. The CDR3 DNA reads as TGTGCCTGGAAACAGGGAAAGTATGGCTACACCTTC.